This T cell receptor beta chain was captured in a study of monozygotic twins with inflammatory bowel disease. Study-wide results and limits: Among patients, repertoires may have gained variability from differing immunosuppressive treatments. Support was absent for any single strong signal or clonotype linked to IBD. Clonotypes shared with others were fewer in IBD patients than in healthy twins, especially with disease activity.

In regard to this clonotype: Its cognate antigen is unknown.

Researchers used template switching to add UMIs featuring a 6-nucleotide sample barcode. One entry per CDR3 protein, without DNA, is what TCRdb gives after re-calling the 5' RACE reads. In all, the sample yields 440,000 or so distinct CDR3 sequences. The germline V gene encodes CDR1 SGHDN and CDR2 FVKESK. The CDR3 has 13 residues. Sequences were obtained from blood. This chain uses TRBV14 with TRBJ2-7; with no DNA, the TCRdb D assignment of TRBD1 cannot be verified. This clonotype originated in a human donor with ulcerative colitis or Crohn's disease, or a healthy co-twin of an affected twin (not recorded which). CDR3: CASSLGHSYEQYF.